These 19 T cell receptor beta chains originate from one sample sequenced in a study of a mutant IDH1 vaccine in newly diagnosed glioma (dated by TCRdb to about 2021). These TCRs are of unknown antigen specificity. Library preparation was by the immunoSEQ multiplex PCR assay. The table was pulled from immuneACCESS by TCRdb, which kept in-frame rearrangements only. Such tables lose some clones; where checked, under half of the loss comes from unresolved V genes, and the rest has no known cause. The sample contains 35,000 to 50,000 clones, roughly 90% of them found a single time. Just under 4% of the sample is held by the ten biggest clonotypes. The sample's time point, from its label and the paper: week 23, last vaccination. Every vaccine dose consisted of 300 ug of a 20-mer mutant IDH1 peptide in Montanide, administered subcutaneously together with topical imiquimod. This specimen was PBMCs, taken from a glioma patient whose treatment included an IDH1 peptide vaccine. These receptors were obtained from a man aged 45 to 65 with glioma.

A single count supports this clone. V is TRBV10-3 and J is TRBJ1-3; D is undetermined. Per germline, CDR1 ENHRY and CDR2 SYGVKD. There are 14 residues in the CDR3. Trimming took 9 bases from V and 1 from J, leaving 13 bases between them. CDR3: CAILTGSSGNTIYF. The CDR3 coding sequence is TGTGCCATTCTTACGGGTTCTTCTGGAAACACCATATATTTT.

In this sample, this clone turned up once. The chain couples TRBV10-2 to TRBJ1-5; D remains ambiguous. V was shortened by 3 bases and J by 4 bases, with 7 bases between the two germline ends. There are 13 residues in the CDR3. Germline V gene lookup returns CDR1 WSHSY and CDR2 SAAADI. CDR3 in amino acids: CASSDGWNQPQHF. CDR3 bases: TGCGCCAGCAGTGATGGGTGGAATCAGCCCCAGCATTTT.

Note on this clone: The identical CDR3 is also encoded by other nucleotide sequences in the sample. This sequence joins TRBV28 and TRBJ1-2; D remains ambiguous. Germline V gives CDR1 MDHEN, CDR2 SYDVKM. CDR3 length: 12 residues. V was trimmed by 3 bases and J by 0 bases, leaving 2 bases between them. The CDR3 DNA sequence: TGTGCCAGCAGTTTCCCTAACTATGGCTACACCTTC. Its translation: CASSFPNYGYTF.

The chain employs TRBV4-1 and TRBJ2-7; D is possibly TRBD2 (6 bases). The length of the CDR3 is 16 residues. Germline V gene data show CDR1 as MGHRA and CDR2 as YSYEKL. Trimming left V 3 bases short and J 1 base short, with 16 bases between. Written as DNA, the CDR3 is TGCGCCAGCAGCCAGGCGACAGCGGGCGCTTCCTACGAGCAGTACTTC. Amino acid sequence: CASSQATAGASYEQYF.

J is TRBJ1-5 and V is TRBV30, with 9 bases fitting TRBD1. This CDR3 comprises 17 residues. The ends lost 3 bases at V and 2 bases at J; junction bases unmatched: 11. CDR1 and CDR2 (germline): GTSNPN, SVGIG (reference sequence). Written as DNA, the CDR3 is TGTGCCTGGAGCCGCCGACAGGGGGATGGGGGCAATCAGCCCCAGCATTTT. It specifies CAWSRRQGDGGNQPQHF.

The chain couples TRBV18 to TRBJ2-5; 9 nucleotides align to TRBD1. Germline CDR1 and CDR2: KGHSH and LQKENI. CDR3 size: 15 residues. Unmatched junction bases numbered 7, after V lost 6 bases and J lost 2 bases. The DNA of the CDR3 is TGTGCCAGCTCCCCCAGCGGGACAGGGCAAGAGACCCAGTACTTC. Translating gives CASSPSGTGQETQYF.

This clone was observed a few times. The chain is built from TRBV7-9 and TRBJ2-7; 7 bases agree with TRBD1. The CDR3 is 14 amino acids. Germline V CDR1 and CDR2: SEHNR, FQNEAQ (reference sequence). Unmatched junction bases numbered 5, after V lost 4 bases and J lost 2 bases. DNA for the CDR3: TGTGCCAGCAGCTCATCCAGGGGGACCTACGAGCAGTACTTC. Amino acid sequence: CASSSSRGTYEQYF. The variable domain in full, completed from reference TRBV7-9 and TRBJ2-7, reads DTGVSQNPRHKITKRGQNVTFRCDPISEHNRLYWYRQTLGQGPEFLTYFQNEAQLEKSRLLSDRFSAERPKGSFSTLEIQRTEQGDSAMYLCASSSSRGTYEQYFGPGTRLTVT.

V and J are TRBV25-1 and TRBJ1-6, with D tentatively TRBD1 (5 bases). Looked up from germline, CDR1 is MGHDK and CDR2 is SYGVNS. This CDR3 spans 16 amino acids. V was cut by 1 base and J by 7 bases, with 14 bases left in between. The CDR3 nucleotides are TGTGCCAGCAGTGAATCCGGGGGGGTCTACAATTCACCCCTCCACTTT. Protein product: CASSESGGVYNSPLHF.

The chain couples TRBV5-1 to TRBJ1-3, with a weak D call TRBD1 (5 bases). CDR3 length: 14 residues. V was cut by 0 bases and J by 2 bases, with 6 bases left in between. Germline V gives CDR1 SGHRS, CDR2 YFSETQ. CDR3 sequence: CASSLEGTGNTIYF. The CDR3 nucleotides are TGCGCCAGCAGCTTGGAGGGGACTGGAAACACCATATATTTT.

The gene calls are TRBV5-1 and TRBJ2-3; D ambiguous. The germline CDR1 and CDR2 sequences are SGHRS and YFSETQ. The CDR3 extends over 12 amino acids. Trimming shortened V by 2 bases and J by 2 bases, and 3 bases separated the two germline ends. In DNA, the CDR3 is TGCGCCAGCAGCTTTGACACAGATACGCAGTATTTT. Amino acid sequence: CASSFDTDTQYF.

This clone appeared a few times. CDR3 sequence reads: CARGPGATTYEQYF. The CDR3 bases are TGCGCCAGGGGACCGGGGGCCACCACCTACGAGCAGTACTTC. V is TRBV23-1 and J is TRBJ2-7; D possibly uses TRBD1 or TRBD2 (6 bases each). TRBV23-1 is designated an ORF whose function remains uncertain. Trimming took off 9 bases at V and 2 bases at J, with 17 bases between the two ends. This CDR3 has 14 amino acids.

The V and J genes are TRBV28 and TRBJ1-1; possible D gene TRBD1, 6 bases. Germline CDR1 is MDHEN and CDR2 is SYDVKM. V lost 7 bases to trimming and J lost 0 bases, with 9 bases between them. CDR3 size: 13 residues. The CDR3 sequence: CASNRALNTEAFF. CDR3 DNA: TGTGCCAGCAACAGGGCCCTGAACACTGAAGCTTTCTTT.

J is TRBJ1-5 and V is TRBV4-2; 7 nucleotides align to TRBD1. The CDR3 spans 14 residues. Germline trimming cut 5 bases from V and 2 bases from J; bases unmatched to any gene: 3. Germline-derived CDR1 and CDR2 are LGHNA and YNFKEQ. This chain's CDR3 is CASSKGAGNQPQHF. The DNA for the CDR3 is TGTGCCAGCAGCAAGGGGGCGGGCAATCAGCCCCAGCATTTT.

The gene calls are TRBV7-9 and TRBJ2-1; a possible D gene is TRBD2 (7 bases). CDR1 and CDR2 from the germline V gene are SEHNR and FQNEAQ (reference sequence). Trimming left V 6 bases short and J 1 base short, with 25 bases between. The CDR3 runs 19 residues. CDR3 nucleotides: TGTGCCAGCAGACCCGGGGGAGGGGGAAGGGAGGGTTCCTACAATGAGCAGTTCTTC. Its protein product is CASRPGGGGREGSYNEQFF.

The V gene is TRBV16, the J gene TRBJ2-2; D remains unclear. CDR1 is KGHSY, CDR2 FQNENV, per germline. Trimming took off 5 bases at V and 3 bases at J, with 4 bases between the two ends. The CDR3 runs to 12 residues. The CDR3 region has the DNA TGTGCCAGCAGCTTATACACCGGGGAGCTGTTTTTT. As protein: CASSLYTGELFF.

This clone has only one observation. The chain links TRBV13 to TRBJ2-2; 7 bases match TRBD1. The V gene's germline CDR1 is PRHDT and CDR2 FYEKMQ (reference sequence). The ends lost 6 bases at V and 1 base at J; junction bases unmatched: 5. The CDR3 runs to 15 residues. The DNA of the CDR3 is TGTGCCAGCAGTCCCGGGACAGAGAACACCGGGGAGCTGTTTTTT. Translation gives CASSPGTENTGELFF.

CDR3 DNA: TGTGCCAGTAGTATGGACGGTGAGGAGACCCAGTACTTC. Translated, it gives CASSMDGEETQYF. The chain is built from TRBV19 and TRBJ2-5; D remains unclear. CDR1 and CDR2 (germline): LNHDA, SQIVND (reference sequence). This CDR3 contains 13 residues. Trimming took 3 bases from V and 5 from J, leaving 10 bases between them.

The rearrangement uses TRBV29-1 and TRBJ1-2; 8 nucleotides align to TRBD1. The CDR3 sequence is 13 residues long. Unmatched junction bases numbered 10, after V lost 7 bases and J lost 6 bases. Germline lookup yields CDR1 SQVTM and CDR2 ANQGSEA. CDR3 amino acids: CSARDRTRDGYTF. CDR3 DNA: TGCAGCGCCAGGGACAGGACACGAGATGGCTACACCTTC. Full variable domain (outside the CDR3, taken from reference TRBV29-1 and TRBJ1-2): SAVISQKPSRDICQRGTSLTIQCQVDSQVTMMFWYRQQPGQSLTLIATANQGSEATYESGFVIDKFPISRPNLTFSTLTVSNMSPEDSSIYLCSARDRTRDGYTFGSGTRLTVV.

The chain uses TRBV11-2 and TRBJ2-1, with 11 bases aligning to TRBD2. The J segment lost 9 bases and the V segment lost 3 bases, leaving 13 bases of the junction unmatched. CDR3 length: 17 amino acids. CDR1 and CDR2 (germline): SGHAT, FQNNGV. CDR3 amino acids: CASSLITSGGTVGEQFF. As DNA, the CDR3 is TGTGCCAGCAGCTTGATTACTAGCGGGGGAACAGTCGGTGAGCAGTTCTTC.